The 16 T cell receptor beta chains below were found in one sample sequenced in a study of T cells in Graves' hyperthyroidism and ophthalmopathy. The CDR3 regions of TCR beta were amplified from RNA transcripts. Researchers ran a first-round RT-PCR on the TCR CDR3 using the HTBI primer set. Each CDR3 protein gets one entry after TCRdb re-called the multiplex PCR reads with MiXCR. The data contain under 350,000 distinct CDR3 sequences, roughly 13% of them singletons. Input material: blood. The receptor set was obtained from a woman aged 40 to 50 with Graves' ophthalmopathy.

Regarding this clonotype: A read error may be the cause here, since a much bigger clone is one base away. This rearrangement joins TRBV7-6 to TRBJ2-7, with D perhaps given as TRBD1 or TRBD2 (6 bases each). The CDR3 totals 16 residues. Trimming left V 4 bases short and J 5 bases short, with 21 bases between. The germline V gene encodes CDR1 SGHVS and CDR2 FNYEAQ. The CDR3 DNA follows: TGTGCCAGCAGCTCAAAGGGGGTGCGGGGCGGCGACGAGCAGTACTTC. It encodes CASSSKGVRGGDEQYF.

This clonotype showed up many times. The rearrangement uses TRBV7-2 and TRBJ2-5; 12 bases align to TRBD2. CDR1 SGHTA and CDR2 FQGNSA come from the germline V gene. The V gene end was trimmed by 5 bases and the J gene end by 4 bases; junction bases not matched to a gene: 8. There are 16 residues in the CDR3. CDR3 sequence (DNA): TGTGCCAGCAGCGTGACGACTAGCGGGGGAGGAGAGACCCAGTACTTC. Translation gives CASSVTTSGGGETQYF.

The chain couples TRBV5-4 to TRBJ2-7, with a tentative D call TRBD1 (5 bases). CDR1 SGHNT and CDR2 YYREEE come from the germline V gene (reference sequence). CDR3 length: 16 amino acids. V was cut by 1 base and J by 5 bases, with 19 bases left in between. This CDR3 reads CASSLSSPGRPNEQYF. The CDR3 nucleotides are TGTGCCAGCAGCTTGTCGTCGCCAGGGCGGCCGAACGAGCAGTACTTC.

The chain couples TRBV20-1 to TRBJ2-1; no firm D call. This CDR3 has 13 residues. In germline, CDR1 is DFQATT, CDR2 SNEGSKA (reference sequence). V was clipped by 0 bases and J by 12 bases, with 15 bases between them. CDR3 bases: TGCAGTGCTAGAGATTCCACGTTGGGTTGGCAGTTCTTC. It is translated as CSARDSTLGWQFF.

This clonotype appeared a few times. This chain joins TRBV18 and TRBJ1-1; D remains unclear. CDR3 size: 17 residues. Germline V CDR1 and CDR2: KGHSH, LQKENI. Trimming stripped 1 base from V and 1 base from J, with 16 bases between. The CDR3, as DNA: TGTGCCAGCTCACCACGGGGAGGCCTGGGTACGAACACTGAAGCTTTCTTT. The encoded protein is CASSPRGGLGTNTEAFF.

This clonotype was detected many times. V gene TRBV20-1 combines with J gene TRBJ2-3; the D gene is possibly TRBD2 (5 bases). CDR3 length equals 13 residues. CDR1 is DFQATT, CDR2 SNEGSKA, per germline (reference sequence). Trimming removed 3 bases at V and 4 bases at J, with 11 bases between. The CDR3 nucleotides read TGCAGTGCTAGGAGGCAAGCGGCAGATACGCAGTATTTT. The encoded protein is CSARRQAADTQYF.

This clonotype was seen only a few times. The CDR3 nucleotides are TGCGCCAGCAGCCCTATAGGGACAGGGGACGAAAAACTGTTTTTT. Its protein product is CASSPIGTGDEKLFF. The chain carries TRBV5-1 and TRBJ1-4; 10 bases line up with TRBD1. V trimming: 4 bases; J trimming: 8 bases; junction bases outside the gene matches: 8. Germline V lookup: CDR1 SGHRS, CDR2 YFSETQ. The CDR3 contains 15 residues. The entire variable domain, with the rest obtained from reference TRBV5-1 and TRBJ1-4, is as follows: KAGVTQTPRYLIKTRGQQVTLSCSPISGHRSVSWYQQTPGQGLQFLFEYFSETQRNKGNFPGRFSGRQFSNSRSEMNVSTLELGDSALYLCASSPIGTGDEKLFFGSGTQLSVL.

V is TRBV20-1 and J is TRBJ2-1, with 7 bases matching TRBD2. The length of the CDR3 is 19 residues. V shed 1 base, J shed 5 bases, and the junction held 20 bases outside the gene matches. Germline lookup yields CDR1 DFQATT and CDR2 SNEGSKA (reference sequence). The CDR3 DNA reads TGCAGTGCTAGAGGTGGGCTGGGGGTGGGCGGGGGAAGCGACAATGAGCAGTTCTTC. It encodes CSARGGLGVGGGSDNEQFF.

This clonotype was found a few times. A clone one base away is much larger, so this may be a read error. The chain is built from TRBV20-1 and TRBJ2-7; TRBD2 might be the D (6 bases). This CDR3 region has 14 residues. The germline V gene has CDR1 DFQATT and CDR2 SNEGSKA (reference sequence). The CDR3 here is CNARPPTSRYEQYF. CDR3 coding DNA: TGCAATGCTAGGCCCCCTACTAGCAGGTACGAGCAGTACTTC.

The chain joins TRBV18 to TRBJ1-5; TRBD1 is a possible D gene (6 bases). The CDR3 has 16 residues. Trimming removed 2 bases at V and 0 bases at J, with 11 bases between. Germline V gene lookup returns CDR1 KGHSH and CDR2 LQKENI. The CDR3: CASSPGGGASNQPQHF. The CDR3 DNA reads TGTGCCAGCTCACCAGGAGGGGGGGCTAGCAATCAGCCCCAGCATTTT.

There are many counts of this clonotype. The chain uses TRBV24-1 and TRBJ2-1, with 13 nucleotides matching TRBD2. V lost 3 bases, J lost 6 bases, and 4 bases stayed unmatched. The germline V gene has CDR1 KGHDR and CDR2 SFDVKD. This CDR3 spans 16 amino acids. CDR3 bases: TGTGCCACCAGTGATACCGGGACTAGCGGGGTCAATGAGCAGTTCTTC. Amino acid sequence: CATSDTGTSGVNEQFF.

The sample holds many counts of this clonotype. The CDR3 DNA reads TGTGCCAGCAGCCCCCGGACAGGGACAGTGTACAATGAGCAGTTCTTC. Its protein product is CASSPRTGTVYNEQFF. The chain couples TRBV11-2 to TRBJ2-1; the match to TRBD1 covers 8 bases. Looked up from germline, CDR1 is SGHAT and CDR2 is FQNNGV. Trimming at V came to 5 bases and at J to 4 bases, leaving 10 bases not matched to a gene. The CDR3 spans 16 residues. Full variable domain (rest looked up from reference TRBV11-2 and TRBJ2-1): EAGVAQSPRYKIIEKRQSVAFWCNPISGHATLYWYQQILGQGPKLLIQFQNNGVVDDSQLPKDRFSAERLKGVDSTLKIQPAKLEDSAVYLCASSPRTGTVYNEQFFGPGTRLTVL.

This clonotype was counted many times. V is TRBV20-1 and J is TRBJ1-2; 7 bases align to TRBD1. Germline CDR1 reads DFQATT; CDR2 reads SNEGSKA (reference sequence). The V segment lost 6 bases and the J segment 4 bases; nucleotides outside the gene matches: 11. This CDR3 comprises 14 residues. The CDR3: CSARQTGEGYGYTF. DNA for the CDR3: TGCAGTGCACGACAAACAGGGGAGGGCTATGGCTACACCTTC.

This clonotype was found many times. The chain is built from TRBV11-2 and TRBJ2-3, with D unclear. Looked up from germline, CDR1 is SGHAT and CDR2 is FQNNGV. V lost 5 bases and J 4 bases, leaving 13 bases between the germline ends. CDR3 size: 14 residues. This CDR3 is CASSPRIEADTQYF. As DNA, the CDR3 is TGTGCCAGCAGCCCGCGGATTGAGGCAGATACGCAGTATTTT.

This clonotype was observed at least ten times. The CDR3 coding sequence is TGTGCCAGCAGTGAATCAGGGACGGGGGGGACCCAGCATTTT. It translates to CASSESGTGGTQHF. The rearrangement uses TRBV25-1 and TRBJ1-5; a possible D gene is TRBD1 (5 bases). Trimming took off 1 base at V and 11 bases at J, with 15 bases between the two ends. There are 14 residues in the CDR3. Germline V gives CDR1 MGHDK, CDR2 SYGVNS. The variable domain in full, completed from reference TRBV25-1 and TRBJ1-5, reads EADIYQTPRYLVIGTGKKITLECSQTMGHDKMYWYQQDPGMELHLIHYSYGVNSTEKGDLSSESTVSRIRTEHFPLTLESARPSHTSQYLCASSESGTGGTQHFGDGTRLSIL.

This clonotype was detected many times. This rearrangement joins TRBV29-1 to TRBJ1-2; D is perhaps TRBD1 (6 bases). Trimming took off 4 bases at V and 7 bases at J, with 13 bases between the two ends. Germline V lookup: CDR1 SQVTM, CDR2 ANQGSEA. The CDR3 is 12 amino acids. The CDR3 DNA follows: TGCAGCGTTGGTCTGACAGGAGTTGGCTACACCTTC. This encodes CSVGLTGVGYTF.